These 30 T cell receptor beta chains were sequenced from one sample in a study of blood T cell repertoires in COVID-19. The table came from immunoSEQ multiplex PCR; TCRdb's copy has only in-frame clones and leaves some out. This repertoire shows about 410,000 clones, about 89% found once; its top ten account for roughly 1.5%. The sample comprised peripheral blood. The receptors stem from a woman in her thirties or forties with COVID-19, enrolled during active disease.

The J gene is TRBJ2-1, the V gene TRBV6-5, with 12 bases fitting TRBD2. This CDR3 is built from 13 residues. The germline V gene encodes CDR1 MNHEY and CDR2 SVGAGI. V lost 7 bases and J lost 9; bases outside the gene matches: 4. CDR3: CASILAGGGEQFF. DNA of the CDR3: TGTGCCAGCATACTAGCGGGGGGTGGTGAGCAGTTCTTC.

This sequence joins TRBV6-5 and TRBJ1-6; D remains unclear. The ends were cut back, 8 bases at V and 4 bases at J, with 12 bases in the middle. Germline CDR1 reads MNHEY; CDR2 reads SVGAGI. This CDR3 spans 14 amino acids. CDR3: CASRRAAYNSPLHF. The CDR3 coding sequence is TGTGCCAGCCGGCGGGCGGCTTATAATTCACCCCTCCACTTT.

The gene calls are TRBV2 and TRBJ2-6; D unresolved. Germline V gene data show CDR1 as SNHLY and CDR2 as FYNNEI. This CDR3 has 15 residues. V lost 2 bases and J lost 2, with 7 bases in between. CDR3 sequence: CASSEKEAGANVLTF. The CDR3 nucleotides read TGTGCCAGCAGTGAAAAAGAGGCTGGGGCCAACGTCCTGACTTTC. The full variable domain, completed using reference TRBV2 and TRBJ2-6, is EPEVTQTPSHQVTQMGQEVILRCVPISNHLYFYWYRQILGQKVEFLVSFYNNEISEKSEIFDDQFSVERPDGSNFTLKIRSTKLEDSAMYFCASSEKEAGANVLTFGAGSRLTVL.

V is TRBV3-1 (or the pseudogene TRBV3-2) and J is TRBJ1-1; 8 bases fit TRBD1. This CDR3 has 15 residues. Germline assignment: CDR1 LGHDT and CDR2 YNNKEL (reference sequence). V lost 3 bases and J lost 0; bases outside the gene matches: 3. The DNA for the CDR3 is TGTGCCAGCAGCCACGGACAGGGTTTGAACACTGAAGCTTTCTTT. Its protein product is CASSHGQGLNTEAFF.

This chain connects TRBV11-2 to TRBJ1-3; D unresolved. Trimming took off 5 bases at V and 6 bases at J, with 17 bases between the two ends. Per germline, CDR1 SGHAT and CDR2 FQNNGV. The CDR3 runs 15 residues. CDR3 coding DNA: TGTGCCAGCAGCCGCACGGGAGGGAATGAAAACACCATATATTTT. Its protein is CASSRTGGNENTIYF.

As concerns this clone: At the DNA level, this CDR3 is encoded by other sequences in the same sample as well. The J gene is TRBJ1-1, the V gene TRBV23-1, with D possibly being TRBD1 (5 bases). TRBV23-1 is an ORF; its function is uncertain. CDR3 length: 13 residues. Trimming took off 8 bases at V and 11 bases at J, with 21 bases between the two ends. CDR3 protein: CASGPWGELYAFF. The CDR3 nucleotides are TGCGCCAGCGGACCCTGGGGGGAGCTGTACGCTTTCTTT.

V is TRBV5-1 and J is TRBJ2-7; 8 bases map to TRBD2. V was pared by 2 bases and J by 7 bases, with 2 bases of the junction left unmatched. Germline-derived CDR1 and CDR2 are SGHRS and YFSETQ. The CDR3 contains 12 residues. The CDR3: CASSFGGGEQYF. The DNA for the CDR3 is TGCGCCAGCAGCTTCGGCGGGGGGGAGCAGTACTTC.

J is TRBJ1-5 and V is TRBV28; 12 positions agree with TRBD1. The CDR3 has 16 residues. V lost 1 base and J lost 7; bases outside the gene matches: 5. Germline V lookup: CDR1 MDHEN, CDR2 SYDVKM. CDR3: CASSLLSGQGAQPQHF. In DNA, the CDR3 is TGTGCCAGCAGTTTATTATCGGGACAGGGGGCCCAGCCCCAGCATTTT.

The chain employs TRBV30 and TRBJ1-3; D gene unclear. Per germline, CDR1 GTSNPN and CDR2 SVGIG (reference sequence). V was cut by 2 bases and J by 0 bases, with 8 bases left in between. The CDR3 covers 14 residues. The CDR3 region has the DNA TGTGCCTGGAGTCCGCGATCCTCTGGAAACACCATATATTTT. Its translation is CAWSPRSSGNTIYF. The full variable domain, its missing parts supplied by reference TRBV30 and TRBJ1-3, is SQTIHQWPATLVQPVGSPLSLECTVEGTSNPNLYWYRQAAGRGLQLLFYSVGIGQISSEVPQNLSASRPQDRQFILSSKKLLLSDSGFYLCAWSPRSSGNTIYFGEGSWLTVV.

The chain has TRBV7-2 and TRBJ1-1; D not certain. V lost 1 base and J lost 1, with 7 bases in between. This CDR3 comprises 14 residues. Germline V gene data show CDR1 as SGHTA and CDR2 as FQGNSA. The CDR3: CASSLGQSNTEAFF. For the CDR3, the DNA is TGTGCCAGCAGCTTAGGGCAGTCGAACACTGAAGCTTTCTTT.

This clone appeared a few times. The genes are TRBV9 and TRBJ2-3; 7 bases match TRBD2. The V gene's germline CDR1 is SGDLS and CDR2 YYNGEE. The CDR3 consists of 17 residues. The V and J ends lost 4 bases and 1 base, in that order; junction bases with no gene match: 12. The CDR3 region has the DNA TGTGCCAGCAGCCCCAGGGTTCGGAGCGGGGGCACAGATACGCAGTATTTT. It translates to CASSPRVRSGGTDTQYF.

This chain uses TRBV19 with TRBJ1-2; 11 bases agree with TRBD1. This CDR3 has 14 amino acids. With 3 bases clipped from V and 7 bases from J, the junction kept 4 bases outside the gene matches. Germline-derived CDR1 and CDR2 are LNHDA and SQIVND (reference sequence). The CDR3: CASSMIGTGGGYTF. DNA of the CDR3: TGTGCCAGTAGTATGATTGGGACAGGGGGTGGCTACACCTTC.

This rearrangement joins TRBV28 to TRBJ1-2; 8 nucleotides agree with TRBD1. Germline-derived CDR1 and CDR2 are MDHEN and SYDVKM. The J segment lost 4 bases and the V segment lost 3 bases, leaving 4 bases of the junction unmatched. The CDR3 has 14 amino acids. The CDR3 region has the DNA TGTGCCAGCAGTTTTTACAGGGGGAGCTATGGCTACACCTTC. Its translation is CASSFYRGSYGYTF.

The gene calls are TRBV28 and TRBJ1-4, with D possibly matching TRBD1 (5 bases). This CDR3 has 20 amino acids. Trimming shortened V by 2 bases and J by 1 base, and 23 bases separated the two germline ends. The germline V gene has CDR1 MDHEN and CDR2 SYDVKM. Written as DNA, the CDR3 is TGTGCCAGCAGTTTACGTCAGATGGGCAGGCCGGGGGGAACTAATGAAAAACTGTTTTTT. It yields the protein CASSLRQMGRPGGTNEKLFF. Drawing the rest from reference TRBV28 and TRBJ1-4, the complete variable domain is DVKVTQSSRYLVKRTGEKVFLECVQDMDHENMFWYRQDPGLGLRLIYFSYDVKMKEKGDIPEGYSVSREKKERFSLILESASTNQTSMYLCASSLRQMGRPGGTNEKLFFGSGTQLSVL.

The V gene is TRBV5-6, the J gene TRBJ1-5, with a tentative D call TRBD1 (5 bases). Germline values: CDR1 SGHDT, CDR2 YYEEEE. The V end was cut by 1 base, the J end by 1 base, with 9 bases between. This CDR3 spans 15 amino acids. As DNA, the CDR3 is TGTGCCAGCAGCTTGAGACAGACCAGCAATCAGCCCCAGCATTTT. It translates to CASSLRQTSNQPQHF.

This clone was seen just once. The chain links TRBV9 to TRBJ1-2; possibly TRBD1 for D (5 bases). The V gene's germline CDR1 is SGDLS and CDR2 YYNGEE. Trimming left V 1 base short and J 4 bases short, with 17 bases between. The CDR3 totals 16 residues. This CDR3 reads CASSVFDRWRGYGYTF. Here the CDR3 DNA reads TGTGCCAGCAGCGTATTCGACAGATGGCGCGGCTATGGCTACACCTTC.

This chain joins TRBV15 and TRBJ2-5; 8 nucleotides line up with TRBD2. The CDR3 runs 15 residues. J gave up 1 base and V 11 bases, and 12 bases lay outside the gene matches. Germline CDR1 and CDR2: LNHNV and YYDKDF (reference sequence). The CDR3 DNA reads TGTGCCCCATTTGAACGGGGGGGGAGCCAAGAGACCCAGTACTTC. Protein sequence: CAPFERGGSQETQYF.

The V call is TRBV5-4, the J call TRBJ2-3, with D unclear. Germline V gives CDR1 SGHNT, CDR2 YYREEE (reference sequence). Trimming cost V 3 bases and J 0 bases, with 14 bases left between them. The CDR3 contains 16 residues. CDR3: CASSSADFASTDTQYF. The CDR3 DNA is TGTGCCAGCAGCTCCGCCGACTTCGCTAGCACAGATACGCAGTATTTT.

This chain connects TRBV19 to TRBJ2-3; a weak D match, TRBD2 (5 bases). This CDR3 has 14 residues. Germline CDR1 reads LNHDA; CDR2 reads SQIVND (reference sequence). V was cut by 10 bases and J by 2 bases, with 16 bases left in between. This CDR3 is CATRSGIITDTQYF. In DNA, the CDR3 is TGTGCCACCCGATCCGGGATTATCACAGATACGCAGTATTTT.

The chain couples TRBV4-1 to TRBJ1-5, with 9 positions matching TRBD1. Trimming took 0 bases from V and 0 from J; bases not matched to a gene: 9. The CDR3 runs to 19 residues. CDR1 and CDR2 from the germline V gene are MGHRA and YSYEKL. As DNA, the CDR3 is TGCGCCAGCAGCCAAGATGGGGGGACAGGGTTTTCTAGCAATCAGCCCCAGCATTTT. It encodes CASSQDGGTGFSSNQPQHF.

The chain couples TRBV6-2 or TRBV6-3 to TRBJ2-7; TRBD2 agrees at 7 bases. Trimming took 5 bases from V and 5 from J; bases not matched to a gene: 15. The CDR3 totals 16 residues. Per germline, CDR1 MNHEY and CDR2 SVGEGT. The CDR3 reads CASSPFLAGVGHEQYF. DNA for the CDR3: TGTGCCAGCAGTCCCTTCTTGGCGGGAGTGGGTCACGAGCAGTACTTC.

V is TRBV11-2 and J is TRBJ2-7, with D unresolved. Trimming removed 5 bases from V and 3 bases from J, with 14 bases in between. The CDR3 extends over 14 amino acids. Germline V gene sequence: CDR1 SGHAT, CDR2 FQNNGV. CDR3 residues: CASSNHPSNYEQYF. As DNA, the CDR3 is TGTGCCAGCAGCAATCACCCTAGTAACTACGAGCAGTACTTC. Full variable domain (rest looked up from reference TRBV11-2 and TRBJ2-7): EAGVAQSPRYKIIEKRQSVAFWCNPISGHATLYWYQQILGQGPKLLIQFQNNGVVDDSQLPKDRFSAERLKGVDSTLKIQPAKLEDSAVYLCASSNHPSNYEQYFGPGTRLTVT.

The table lists this clone with a count of one. V gene TRBV18 combines with J gene TRBJ2-2, with TRBD1 identical over 7 bases. This CDR3 contains 16 residues. J was trimmed by 2 bases and V by 6 bases; bases with no gene match: 9. Germline assignment: CDR1 KGHSH and CDR2 LQKENI. CDR3 in DNA: TGTGCCAGCTCCCCCACAGGGGCCCTAAACACCGGGGAGCTGTTTTTT. This sequence encodes CASSPTGALNTGELFF.

This chain connects TRBV9 to TRBJ1-1; D might be TRBD1 (5 bases). The V and J ends lost 4 bases and 1 base respectively, with 14 bases between them. Germline CDR1 is SGDLS and CDR2 is YYNGEE. The CDR3 extends over 15 amino acids. CDR3 sequence (DNA): TGTGCCAGCAGCCTGGGACCCGGGGGGAACACTGAAGCTTTCTTT. This encodes CASSLGPGGNTEAFF.

The V and J genes are TRBV4-3 and TRBJ1-6; unclear D gene. V shed 0 bases and J shed 3 bases, with 9 bases lying between them. Per germline, CDR1 LGHNA and CDR2 YSLEER. This CDR3 comprises 16 residues. The CDR3 sequence: CASSQEVSVYNSPLHF. The DNA of the CDR3 is TGCGCCAGCAGCCAAGAGGTTTCGGTCTATAATTCACCCCTCCACTTT.

The chain carries TRBV5-1 and TRBJ2-5; D might be TRBD1 (6 bases). The CDR3 covers 14 residues. Germline V CDR1 and CDR2: SGHRS, YFSETQ. V was cut by 1 base and J by 2 bases, with 9 bases left in between. CDR3 coding DNA: TGCGCCAGCAGCTTGACAGGGTCGCAAGAGACCCAGTACTTC. This gives the protein CASSLTGSQETQYF. Full variable domain (rest looked up from reference TRBV5-1 and TRBJ2-5): KAGVTQTPRYLIKTRGQQVTLSCSPISGHRSVSWYQQTPGQGLQFLFEYFSETQRNKGNFPGRFSGRQFSNSRSEMNVSTLELGDSALYLCASSLTGSQETQYFGPGTRLLVL.

The V and J genes are TRBV2 and TRBJ1-1, with D perhaps matching TRBD1 (6 bases). The CDR3 consists of 13 residues. V was shortened by 3 bases and J by 1 base, with 6 bases between the two germline ends. Germline V CDR1 and CDR2: SNHLY, FYNNEI. Here the CDR3 DNA reads TGTGCCAGCAGTGAGGACAGGAACACTGAAGCTTTCTTT. Amino acids: CASSEDRNTEAFF.

This clone has just a few counts. The J gene is TRBJ1-1, the V gene TRBV6-1, with 10 bases matching TRBD1. Losses at the gene ends were 0 bases for V and 10 bases for J; bases not matched to a gene: 5. The germline CDR1 and CDR2 sequences are MNHNS and SASEGT. The CDR3 has 14 residues. CDR3 sequence (DNA): TGTGCCAGCAGTGAAGCCCGGGACAGGGGAAGAGCTTTCTTT. Translated: CASSEARDRGRAFF.

The V gene is TRBV27, the J gene TRBJ2-6; D possibly corresponds to TRBD1 (6 bases). V was cut by 5 bases and J by 0 bases, with 14 bases left in between. In germline, CDR1 is MNHEY, CDR2 SMNVEV (reference sequence). This CDR3 comprises 17 residues. In DNA, the CDR3 is TGTGCCAGCAGTCCACCGGGACACCGCTCTGGGGCCAACGTCCTGACTTTC. Translation: CASSPPGHRSGANVLTF.

This rearrangement joins TRBV5-6 to TRBJ2-1; weak D call: TRBD2 (6 bases). The CDR3 sequence is 16 residues long. CDR1 and CDR2 (germline): SGHDT, YYEEEE. Trimming took off 4 bases at V and 6 bases at J, with 20 bases between the two ends. The CDR3 nucleotides read TGTGCCAGCAGCCTATCCTACGGGAGAAGGACCAATGAGCAGTTCTTC. Its translation: CASSLSYGRRTNEQFF.